The 17 T cell receptor beta chains below come from one sample, sequenced in a study of cytomegalovirus exposure and HLA in healthy donors. PCR used 60 Vbeta primers and 13 Jbeta primers. TCRdb's table, derived via immunoSEQ multiplex PCR, lists solely in-frame clones and lacks some. Counted here are around 76,000 clones, around 73% occurring once; the ten biggest clones make up nearly 9%. Source material: PBMCs. The receptors were sampled from a woman in her thirties or forties in good health and CMV-seropositive.

The chain uses TRBV10-3 and TRBJ1-1; 7 bases agree with TRBD1. V was pared by 4 bases and J by 5 bases, with 4 bases of the junction left unmatched. The CDR3 runs to 13 residues. The germline CDR1 and CDR2 sequences are ENHRY and SYGVKD. The CDR3 loop is CAISGQGRTEAFF. For the CDR3, the DNA is TGTGCCATCAGTGGACAGGGAAGGACTGAAGCTTTCTTT.

V is TRBV6-1 and J is TRBJ1-1; maybe TRBD1 (5 bases). Germline values: CDR1 MNHNS, CDR2 SASEGT. The CDR3 is 15 amino acids. Trimming cost V 3 bases and J 2 bases, with 13 bases left between them. The CDR3 loop is CASSDLTGRNTEAFF. The CDR3 coding sequence is TGTGCCAGCAGTGATTTAACAGGCCGTAACACTGAAGCTTTCTTT.

This clone has just a few counts. This chain joins TRBV11-2 and TRBJ2-7, with a possible D match to TRBD2 (6 bases). Per the germline V gene, CDR1 is SGHAT and CDR2 is FQNNGV. The CDR3 spans 15 residues. V dropped 5 bases and J dropped 1 base, with 15 bases sitting between them. The CDR3 is CASSGGRMVSYEQYF. The CDR3 DNA reads TGTGCCAGCAGCGGTGGGAGGATGGTTTCCTACGAGCAGTACTTC.

The rearrangement joins TRBV6-5 to TRBJ2-1; the D gene is possibly TRBD2 (5 bases). Germline loops: CDR1 MNHEY, CDR2 SVGAGI. The V end was cut by 2 bases, the J end by 4 bases, with 9 bases between. The CDR3 is 14 residues long. CDR3 residues: CASSYEGIYNEQFF. The CDR3 DNA is TGTGCCAGCAGTTACGAGGGAATTTACAATGAGCAGTTCTTC.

The chain couples TRBV5-6 to TRBJ2-2; D is possibly TRBD2 (6 bases). Deletions cut 3 bases from V and 4 bases from J, with 10 bases between. This CDR3 has 14 amino acids. The V gene's germline CDR1 is SGHDT and CDR2 YYEEEE. The CDR3 is CASSSGGATGELFF. DNA of the CDR3: TGTGCCAGCAGCTCCGGAGGGGCCACCGGGGAGCTGTTTTTT. Complete variable domain (other parts from reference TRBV5-6 and TRBJ2-2): DAGVTQSPTHLIKTRGQQVTLRCSPKSGHDTVSWYQQALGQGPQFIFQYYEEEERQRGNFPDRFSGHQFPNYSSELNVNALLLGDSALYLCASSSGGATGELFFGEGSRLTVL.

The chain has TRBV29-1 and TRBJ1-6; maybe TRBD1 (5 bases). CDR1 is SQVTM and CDR2 is ANQGSEA in the germline V gene. Trimming cost V 5 bases and J 8 bases, with 13 bases left between them. The CDR3 spans 13 residues. The CDR3 spells CSVRVRADSPLHF. CDR3 nucleotide sequence: TGCAGCGTTAGAGTCAGGGCTGATTCACCCCTCCACTTT.

This clone has only one observation. The J gene is TRBJ2-5, the V gene TRBV4-1; D may be TRBD1 (5 bases). The CDR3 spans 13 residues. Germline-derived CDR1 and CDR2 are MGHRA and YSYEKL. V lost 4 bases and J 5 bases, leaving 11 bases between the germline ends. CDR3 in amino acids: CASSPRVSETQYF. The DNA for the CDR3 is TGCGCCAGCAGCCCCAGGGTTTCTGAGACCCAGTACTTC.

The V and J genes are TRBV21-1 and TRBJ1-3. TRBV21-1 is deemed a pseudogene. The CDR3 extends over 16 amino acids. The CDR3 coding sequence is TGTGCCAGCAGCAACTCCCACGGGACTTCAGGAAACACCATATATTTT. Amino acid sequence: CASSNSHGTSGNTIYF.

The rearrangement uses TRBV28 and TRBJ2-5, with 10 bases matching TRBD2. The CDR3 has 15 residues. With 5 bases clipped from V and 5 bases from J, the junction kept 8 bases outside the gene matches. Germline loops: CDR1 MDHEN, CDR2 SYDVKM. CDR3 sequence (DNA): TGTGCCAGCAGTCCGACAGGAGCGGGGGGGGAGACCCAGTACTTC. Translating gives CASSPTGAGGETQYF.

The chain uses TRBV30 and TRBJ1-1, with 9 bases that match TRBD1. CDR3 length: 14 amino acids. Germline V gene data show CDR1 as GTSNPN and CDR2 as SVGIG (reference sequence). CDR3 nucleotide sequence: TGTGCTCGGGACAGGGACGGTTGGAACACTGAAGCTTTCTTT. Translated, it gives CARDRDGWNTEAFF. The full variable domain, completed using reference TRBV30 and TRBJ1-1, is SQTIHQWPATLVQPVGSPLSLECTVEGTSNPNLYWYRQAAGRGLQLLFYSVGIGQISSEVPQNLSASRPQDRQFILSSKKLLLSDSGFYLCARDRDGWNTEAFFGQGTRLTVV.

The CDR3 nucleotides read TGCGCCAGCAGCCCGGGACAGTCTAATGGCTACACCTTC. As protein: CASSPGQSNGYTF. V and J are TRBV5-1 and TRBJ1-2; 7 bases agree with TRBD1. The CDR3 runs to 13 residues. Trimming took 4 bases from V and 6 from J; bases not matched to a gene: 6. The germline gives CDR1 SGHRS, CDR2 YFSETQ.

J is TRBJ2-3 and V is TRBV19; D is uncertain. V was cut by 4 bases and J by 1 base, with 12 bases left in between. The CDR3 has 15 amino acids. Germline values: CDR1 LNHDA, CDR2 SQIVND (reference sequence). This chain's CDR3 is CASSNTPFGTDTQYF. The CDR3 coding sequence is TGTGCCAGTAGTAATACACCATTCGGCACAGATACGCAGTATTTT.

The V call is TRBV5-4, the J call TRBJ1-6; 9 positions agree with TRBD1. This CDR3 comprises 15 residues. The junction had 9 bases not matched to a gene; V was cut back by 6 bases and J by 8 bases. Germline CDR1 SGHNT, CDR2 YYREEE (reference sequence). CDR3: CASTRDRVGYSPLHF. CDR3 bases: TGTGCCAGCACCCGGGACAGGGTGGGCTATTCACCCCTCCACTTT.

The V gene is TRBV7-2, the J gene TRBJ1-3, with D uncertain. Germline loops: CDR1 SGHTA, CDR2 FQGNSA. The CDR3 extends over 15 amino acids. V lost 1 base, J lost 0 bases, and 7 bases lay in between. The CDR3 nucleotides are TGTGCCAGCAGCTTAGGGATAGCCTCTGGAAACACCATATATTTT. Translating it yields CASSLGIASGNTIYF.

This chain connects TRBV11-3 to TRBJ2-3; 8 bases fit TRBD1. The CDR3 has 14 amino acids. Germline CDR1 and CDR2: SGHNT and YENEEA. With V trimmed by 8 bases and J by 6 bases, 10 bases remained unmatched. CDR3 protein: CASSPGRGLDTQYF. The CDR3 DNA is TGTGCCAGCTCCCCCGGCAGGGGGCTGGATACGCAGTATTTT.

This clone was observed a handful of times. CDR3 residues: CASSYGEGYNSPLHF. The CDR3 nucleotides read TGTGCCAGCAGTTACGGGGAGGGCTATAATTCACCCCTCCACTTT. The J gene is TRBJ1-6, the V gene TRBV6-5, with unresolved D. CDR3 length: 15 residues. V gave up 2 bases and J gave up 3 bases, with 8 bases separating them. Germline CDR1 and CDR2: MNHEY and SVGAGI.

The chain is built from TRBV5-1 and TRBJ2-7, with 11 bases identical to TRBD1. V lost 7 bases, J lost 5 bases, and 5 bases stayed unmatched. The germline gives CDR1 SGHRS, CDR2 YFSETQ. The CDR3 spans 13 residues. CDR3 loop: CASARGQGDEQYF. The CDR3 DNA follows: TGCGCCAGCGCTAGGGGACAGGGGGACGAGCAGTACTTC.